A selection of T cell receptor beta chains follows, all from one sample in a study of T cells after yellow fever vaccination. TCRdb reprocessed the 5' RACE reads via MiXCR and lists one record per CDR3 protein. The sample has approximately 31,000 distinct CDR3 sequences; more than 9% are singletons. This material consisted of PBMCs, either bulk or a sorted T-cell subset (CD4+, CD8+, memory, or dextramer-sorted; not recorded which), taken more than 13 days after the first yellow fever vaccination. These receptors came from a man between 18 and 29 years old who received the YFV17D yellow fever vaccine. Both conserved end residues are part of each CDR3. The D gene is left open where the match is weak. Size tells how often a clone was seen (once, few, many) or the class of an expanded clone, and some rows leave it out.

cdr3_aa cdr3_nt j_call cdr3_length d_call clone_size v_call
CASSSYSGGAGNEQFF TGTGCCAGCAGCTCTTATAGCGGGGGGGCCGGAAATGAGCAGTTCTTC TRBJ2-1 16 TRBD2 many TRBV5-5
CASSFPAAQGYEQYF TGTGCCAGCAGCTTTCCGGCGGCCCAAGGCTACGAGCAGTACTTC TRBJ2-7 15 - - TRBV5-4
CASSEGRSTYNSPLHF TGTGCCAGCAGTGAAGGAAGGAGTACCTATAATTCACCCCTCCACTTT TRBJ1-6 16 - many TRBV25-1
CASKPHRSGAGETQYF TGTGCCAGCAAGCCCCACCGGAGTGGGGCAGGAGAGACCCAGTACTTC TRBJ2-5 16 - many TRBV6-2/TRBV6-3
CASSPWGGESSYEQYF TGTGCCAGCAGCCCGTGGGGTGGGGAAAGCTCCTACGAGCAGTACTTC TRBJ2-7 16 - many TRBV4-2
CASSLMGLEEKLFF TGTGCCAGCAGCCTAATGGGCCTGGAGGAAAAACTGTTTTTT TRBJ1-4 14 - many TRBV12-3/TRBV12-4
CASSLSGGNDEQYF TGTGCCAGCAGCTTAAGCGGGGGAAACGACGAGCAGTACTTC TRBJ2-7 14 TRBD2 many TRBV11-3
CASSSTRWTGHTGELFF TGTGCCAGCAGCTCGACCCGATGGACAGGTCACACCGGGGAGCTGTTTTTT TRBJ2-2 17 TRBD1 many TRBV5-8
CASENPGTGTWTQYF TGTGCCAGCGAGAATCCCGGGACAGGGACTTGGACCCAGTACTTC TRBJ2-5 15 TRBD1 many TRBV28
CASSRQGVEETQYF TGTGCCAGCAGTAGACAGGGGGTGGAAGAGACCCAGTACTTC TRBJ2-5 14 TRBD1 many TRBV6-5
CAWGGVTAEAFF TGTGCCTGGGGGGGGGTGACGGCAGAAGCTTTCTTT TRBJ1-1 12 - many TRBV30
CSARDQGWRGTEAFF TGCAGTGCTAGAGATCAAGGGTGGAGGGGCACTGAAGCTTTCTTT TRBJ1-1 15 - few TRBV20-1
CASWAGGFNEQFF TGTGCCAGCTGGGCAGGGGGATTCAATGAGCAGTTCTTC TRBJ2-1 13 TRBD1 many TRBV6-5
CASSWTGRGTEAFF TGTGCCAGCAGTTGGACAGGCCGCGGCACTGAAGCTTTCTTT TRBJ1-1 14 TRBD1 many TRBV6-5
CASSLEWRQRNTEAFF TGTGCCAGCAGCTTAGAGTGGAGGCAGAGGAACACTGAAGCTTTCTTT TRBJ1-1 16 - many TRBV11-2
CASSPSGGHETQYF TGTGCCAGCAGTCCTAGCGGGGGGCACGAGACCCAGTACTTC TRBJ2-5 14 TRBD2 many TRBV6-2/TRBV6-3
CASSVGSPGATEAFF TGTGCCAGCAGCGTAGGCTCGCCGGGGGCCACTGAAGCTTTCTTT TRBJ1-1 15 - - TRBV9
CASSQDRGAAEETQYF TGCGCCAGCAGCCAAGATCGGGGGGCGGCTGAAGAGACCCAGTACTTC TRBJ2-5 16 - many TRBV4-3
CAWSVRGGGISYNEQFF TGTGCCTGGAGTGTACGGGGCGGGGGGATCTCCTACAATGAGCAGTTCTTC TRBJ2-1 17 TRBD2 many TRBV30
CASSLARTSYGYTF TGTGCCAGCAGCTTGGCAAGGACATCCTATGGCTACACCTTC TRBJ1-2 14 - few TRBV5-6
CSARHRGRSLTEAFF TGCAGTGCGCGCCACAGGGGACGCTCACTCACTGAAGCTTTCTTT TRBJ1-1 15 TRBD1 many TRBV20-1
CSARPRTGPNTEAFF TGCAGTGCTAGGCCCCGGACAGGGCCGAACACTGAAGCTTTCTTT TRBJ1-1 15 TRBD1 many TRBV20-1
CASSLALARGVLAKNIQYF TGTGCCAGCAGCTTAGCCTTGGCGCGGGGGGTACTAGCCAAAAACATTCAGTACTTC TRBJ2-4 19 TRBD2 many TRBV7-2
CASSSGLASGELFF TGCGCCAGCAGCTCGGGACTAGCCTCCGGGGAGCTGTTTTTT TRBJ2-2 14 TRBD2 many TRBV5-1